The 13 T cell receptor beta chains listed next were all sequenced from one sample in a study of T-cell memory formation after mild COVID-19. TCRdb re-called the 5' RACE reads with MiXCR, one entry per CDR3 protein. The data show roughly 43,000 distinct CDR3 sequences, approximately 9.7% seen once. The sequencing input was PBMCs or a T cell subset sorted from them (not recorded which). The receptors were gathered from an adult woman who had mild COVID-19 (a few samples of this study predate the infection). Cell type and time point are not known.

This clonotype was counted at least ten times. The chain links TRBV19 to TRBJ1-1; D possibly corresponds to TRBD1 (6 bases). The CDR3 is 12 amino acids. Germline assignment: CDR1 LNHDA and CDR2 SQIVND (reference sequence). Trimming left V 7 bases short and J 4 bases short, with 10 bases between. This CDR3 reads CASIKQGTEAFF. CDR3 DNA sequence: TGTGCCAGTATCAAACAGGGCACTGAAGCTTTCTTT.

This clonotype occurred a few times. The CDR3: CASRMGTGGNTIYF. Here the CDR3 DNA reads TGTGCCAGCAGAATGGGGACAGGAGGAAACACCATATATTTT. V gene TRBV12-3 or TRBV12-4 combines with J gene TRBJ1-3, with TRBD1 matching 8 bases. This CDR3 contains 14 residues. The ends lost 6 bases at V and 4 bases at J; junction bases unmatched: 5.

This clonotype appeared many times. V and J are TRBV11-3 and TRBJ2-1, with 8 bases that match TRBD2. The CDR3 loop spans 15 amino acids. Losses at the gene ends were 1 base for V and 15 bases for J; bases not matched to a gene: 14. The germline gives CDR1 SGHNT, CDR2 YENEEA. The CDR3 loop is CASSLGGTRGTTGFF. In nucleotides, the CDR3 is TGTGCCAGCAGCTTAGGGGGGACTAGGGGGACCACCGGGTTCTTC.

This chain links TRBV7-2 with TRBJ2-1; 9 nucleotides match TRBD2. The CDR3 sequence is 17 residues long. CDR1 and CDR2 (germline): SGHTA, FQGNSA. The ends lost 5 bases at V and 3 bases at J; junction bases unmatched: 11. The CDR3 reads CASSVQRLAEIYNEQFF. CDR3 nucleotide sequence: TGTGCCAGCAGCGTCCAGCGACTAGCGGAGATCTACAATGAGCAGTTCTTC.

There are many counts of this clonotype. The gene calls are TRBV29-1 and TRBJ1-1; 9 nucleotides match TRBD1. The CDR3 contains 15 residues. V was pared by 5 bases and J by 3 bases, with 10 bases of the junction left unmatched. From germline, CDR1 is SQVTM and CDR2 ANQGSEA. The DNA of the CDR3 is TGCAGCGTTCCTACGGACAGGGGCGGGGACACTGAAGCTTTCTTT. As protein: CSVPTDRGGDTEAFF. Complete variable domain (other parts from reference TRBV29-1 and TRBJ1-1): SAVISQKPSRDICQRGTSLTIQCQVDSQVTMMFWYRQQPGQSLTLIATANQGSEATYESGFVIDKFPISRPNLTFSTLTVSNMSPEDSSIYLCSVPTDRGGDTEAFFGQGTRLTVV.

This clonotype was detected many times. V and J are TRBV5-1 and TRBJ2-7; 9 positions match TRBD2. The CDR3 loop spans 14 amino acids. The V gene's germline CDR1 is SGHRS and CDR2 YFSETQ. The V gene end was trimmed by 5 bases and the J gene end by 2 bases; junction bases not matched to a gene: 5. The CDR3 here is CASRPSSGAYEQYF. The DNA of the CDR3 is TGCGCCAGCAGACCCTCTAGCGGGGCCTACGAGCAGTACTTC.

This clonotype was detected ten times or more. The CDR3 coding sequence is TGCAGTGCTAGAGACCCAGCGGGAGGGCTCTACGAGCAGTACTTC. Translated: CSARDPAGGLYEQYF. This chain joins TRBV20-1 and TRBJ2-7, with TRBD2 matching over 10 bases. CDR1 is DFQATT, CDR2 SNEGSKA, per germline (reference sequence). The V and J ends lost 0 bases and 3 bases, in that order; junction bases with no gene match: 5. CDR3 length: 15 amino acids.

This clonotype occurred a few times. The V and J genes are TRBV30 and TRBJ1-3; no firm D call. Deletions cut 0 bases from V and 6 bases from J, with 6 bases between. This CDR3 has 12 residues. Germline loops: CDR1 GTSNPN, CDR2 SVGIG (reference sequence). CDR3 DNA sequence: TGTGCCTGGAGTGTACTTTTAAACACCATATATTTT. Protein product: CAWSVLLNTIYF.

This clonotype came up a few times. The chain uses TRBV7-7 and TRBJ2-5; D is uncertain. Germline CDR1 is SSHAT and CDR2 is FNYEAQ (reference sequence). This CDR3 contains 15 residues. V was cut by 1 base and J by 5 bases, with 14 bases left in between. CDR3 DNA: TGTGCCAGCAGCTTAGGGGTAGGGTCCGGGGAGACCCAGTACTTC. Its protein product is CASSLGVGSGETQYF.

The chain recombines TRBV9 with TRBJ1-1; D unclear. V shed 4 bases and J shed 1 base, with 14 bases lying between them. In germline, CDR1 is SGDLS, CDR2 YYNGEE. The CDR3 is 15 residues long. For the CDR3, the DNA is TGTGCCAGCAGCCCCTATTCAACGCCGAACACTGAAGCTTTCTTT. Protein: CASSPYSTPNTEAFF. Together with reference TRBV9 and TRBJ1-1, the CDR3 gives the full variable domain: DSGVTQTPKHLITATGQRVTLRCSPRSGDLSVYWYQQSLDQGLQFLIQYYNGEERAKGNILERFSAQQFPDLHSELNLSSLELGDSALYFCASSPYSTPNTEAFFGQGTRLTVV.

The rearrangement joins TRBV15 to TRBJ1-2; no reliable D call. The CDR3 covers 16 residues. V dropped 1 base and J dropped 2 bases, with 14 bases sitting between them. Germline loops: CDR1 LNHNV, CDR2 YYDKDF (reference sequence). CDR3 sequence: CATSRGGIEANYGYTF. The DNA for the CDR3 is TGTGCCACCAGCAGAGGAGGGATAGAGGCGAACTATGGCTACACCTTC.

This clonotype was observed at least ten times. The chain couples TRBV27 to TRBJ2-1; 10 bases map to TRBD1. Germline V gives CDR1 MNHEY, CDR2 SMNVEV (reference sequence). This CDR3 has 18 residues. Unmatched junction bases numbered 14, after V lost 5 bases and J lost 4 bases. CDR3 residues: CASSQTGGSLIPYNEQFF. The CDR3 nucleotides read TGTGCCAGCAGTCAGACAGGGGGCTCTTTGATTCCTTACAATGAGCAGTTCTTC.

V is TRBV29-1 and J is TRBJ2-3, with TRBD1 as a possible D gene (6 bases). The CDR3 covers 14 residues. Trimming took 6 bases from V and 0 from J, leaving 13 bases between them. CDR1 is SQVTM, CDR2 ANQGSEA, per germline. The CDR3: CSVRQVLSTDTQYF. CDR3 nucleotide sequence: TGCAGCGTCCGACAGGTTCTGAGCACAGATACGCAGTATTTT.